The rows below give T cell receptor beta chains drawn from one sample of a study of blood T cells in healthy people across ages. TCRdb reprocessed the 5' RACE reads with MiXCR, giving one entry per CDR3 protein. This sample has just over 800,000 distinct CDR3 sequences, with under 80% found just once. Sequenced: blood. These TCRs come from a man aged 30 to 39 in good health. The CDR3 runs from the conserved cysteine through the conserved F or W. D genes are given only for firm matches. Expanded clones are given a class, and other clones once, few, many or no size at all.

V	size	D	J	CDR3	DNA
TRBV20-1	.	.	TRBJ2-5	CSPGDQETQYF	TGCAGTCCCGGGGATCAAGAGACCCAGTACTTC
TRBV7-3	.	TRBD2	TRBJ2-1	CASSPTSGENNEQFF	TGTGCCAGCAGCCCAACTAGCGGGGAAAACAATGAGCAGTTCTTC
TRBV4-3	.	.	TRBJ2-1	CASSPVGLRDNEQFF	TGCGCCAGCAGCCCTGTCGGTCTACGGGACAATGAGCAGTTCTTC
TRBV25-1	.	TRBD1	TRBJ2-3	CASSAFGQGRVTDTQYF	TGTGCCAGCAGTGCCTTCGGACAGGGTAGGGTCACAGATACGCAGTATTTT
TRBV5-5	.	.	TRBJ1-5	CASSLSGESNQPQHF	TGTGCCAGCAGCTTGAGTGGGGAAAGCAATCAGCCCCAGCATTTT
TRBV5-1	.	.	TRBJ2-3	CASSLGVASDTQYF	TGCGCCAGCAGCTTGGGAGTAGCATCAGATACGCAGTATTTT
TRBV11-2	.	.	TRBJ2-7	CASSLKSIGASYEQYF	TGTGCCAGCAGCTTAAAATCGATTGGCGCCTCTTACGAGCAGTACTTC
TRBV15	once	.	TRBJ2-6	CATSRGPLGANVLTF	TGTGCCACCAGCAGAGGCCCTCTTGGGGCCAACGTCCTGACTTTC
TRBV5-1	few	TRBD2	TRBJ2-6	CASSLRNSGGLSGANVLTF	TGCGCCAGCAGCTTGAGGAATAGCGGGGGATTATCTGGGGCCAACGTCCTGACTTTC
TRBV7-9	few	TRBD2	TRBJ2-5	CASSLVLALAEQETQYF	TGTGCCAGCAGCTTAGTCTTAGCGCTAGCGGAACAAGAGACCCAGTACTTC